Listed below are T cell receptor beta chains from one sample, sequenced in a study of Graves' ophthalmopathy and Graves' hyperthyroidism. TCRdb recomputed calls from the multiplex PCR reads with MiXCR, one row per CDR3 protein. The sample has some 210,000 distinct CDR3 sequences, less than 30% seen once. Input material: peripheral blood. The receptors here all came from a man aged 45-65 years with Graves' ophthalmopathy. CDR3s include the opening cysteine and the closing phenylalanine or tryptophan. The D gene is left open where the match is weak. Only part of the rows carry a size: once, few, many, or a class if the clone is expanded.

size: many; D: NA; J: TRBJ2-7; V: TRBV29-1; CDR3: CSVVGLRSLEQYF; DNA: TGCAGCGTTGTGGGTCTCCGGTCTCTCGAGCAGTACTTC
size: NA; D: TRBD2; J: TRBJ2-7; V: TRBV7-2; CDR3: CASSSLTSVNEQYF; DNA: TGTGCCAGCAGCTCCCTGACTAGCGTGAACGAGCAGTACTTC
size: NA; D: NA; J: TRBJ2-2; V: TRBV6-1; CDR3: CASSSEGAGELFF; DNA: TGTGCCAGCAGTAGTGAAGGGGCCGGGGAGCTGTTTTTT
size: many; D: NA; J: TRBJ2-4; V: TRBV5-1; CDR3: CASSLGIRQGNIQYF; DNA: TGCGCCAGCAGCTTGGGAATCAGGCAGGGGAACATTCAGTACTTC
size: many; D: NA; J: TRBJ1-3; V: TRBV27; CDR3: CASSSHSGSSGNTIYF; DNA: TGTGCCAGCAGTTCGCACTCAGGGAGCTCTGGAAACACCATATATTTT
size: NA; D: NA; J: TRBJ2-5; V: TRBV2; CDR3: CASSQKTQYF; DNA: TGTGCCAGCAGTCAGAAGACCCAGTACTTC
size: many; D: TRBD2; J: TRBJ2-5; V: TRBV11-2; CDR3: CASSPRTSGSLRETQYF; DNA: TGTGCCAGCAGCCCCCGGACTAGCGGGAGTCTCCGGGAGACCCAGTACTTC
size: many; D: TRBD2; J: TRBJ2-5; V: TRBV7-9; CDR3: CASSFKAAGAETQYF; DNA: TGTGCCAGCAGCTTTAAGGCAGCGGGAGCTGAGACCCAGTACTTC
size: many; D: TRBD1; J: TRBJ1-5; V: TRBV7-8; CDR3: CASSSDRGLGQPQHF; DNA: TGTGCCAGCAGCTCAGACAGGGGGCTAGGTCAGCCCCAGCATTTT
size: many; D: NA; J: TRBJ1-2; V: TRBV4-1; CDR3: CASSQPGLLGGYTF; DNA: TGCGCCAGCAGCCAACCGGGACTGTTGGGGGGCTACACCTTC
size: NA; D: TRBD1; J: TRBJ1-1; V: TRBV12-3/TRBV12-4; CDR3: CASRTGGPEAFF; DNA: TGTGCCAGCAGAACAGGGGGCCCTGAAGCTTTCTTT
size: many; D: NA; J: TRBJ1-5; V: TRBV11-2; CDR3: CASSLESVSNQPQHF; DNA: TGTGCCAGCAGCTTAGAGTCAGTGAGCAATCAGCCCCAGCATTTT
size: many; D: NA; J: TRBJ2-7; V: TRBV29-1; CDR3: CSVAGDTGTYEQYF; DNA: TGCAGCGTTGCTGGGGATACAGGGACCTACGAGCAGTACTTC
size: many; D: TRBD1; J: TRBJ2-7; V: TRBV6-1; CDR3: CASWDRGASYEQYF; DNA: TGTGCCAGTTGGGACAGGGGCGCCTCCTACGAGCAGTACTTC
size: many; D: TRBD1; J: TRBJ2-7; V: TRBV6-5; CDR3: CASTPDRGAYEQYF; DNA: TGTGCCAGCACCCCGGACAGGGGCGCCTACGAGCAGTACTTC
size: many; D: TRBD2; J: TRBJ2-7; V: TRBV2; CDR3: CASRQLAGGRVEQYF; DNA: TGTGCCAGCAGGCAACTAGCGGGAGGGCGGGTTGAGCAGTACTTC
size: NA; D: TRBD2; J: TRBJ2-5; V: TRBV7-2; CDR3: CASSHSSGGQETQYF; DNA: TGTGCCAGCAGCCATTCTAGCGGGGGCCAAGAGACCCAGTACTTC
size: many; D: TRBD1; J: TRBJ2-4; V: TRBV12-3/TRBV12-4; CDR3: CASSFFLAGQGKNIQYF; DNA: TGTGCCAGCAGTTTCTTCCTCGCGGGACAGGGGAAAAACATTCAGTACTTC
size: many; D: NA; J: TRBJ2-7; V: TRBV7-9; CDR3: CASSLAGTATVGEQYF; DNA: TGTGCCAGTAGCTTAGCGGGGACAGCGACGGTGGGGGAGCAGTACTTC
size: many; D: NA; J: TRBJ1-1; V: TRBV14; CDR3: CASSQGPANTEAFF; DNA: TGTGCCAGCAGCCAAGGGCCCGCTAACACTGAAGCTTTCTTT
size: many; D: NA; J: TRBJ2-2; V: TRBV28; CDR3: CASSLRFSGELFF; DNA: TGTGCCAGCAGTCTAAGGTTCAGCGGGGAGCTGTTTTTT
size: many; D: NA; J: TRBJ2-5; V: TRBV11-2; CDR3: CASSLSTVQETQYF; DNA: TGTGCCAGCAGCTTATCGACTGTACAAGAGACCCAGTACTTC
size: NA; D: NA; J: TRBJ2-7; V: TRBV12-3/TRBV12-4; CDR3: CASSTRDGTYEQYF; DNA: TGTGCCAGCAGTACAAGGGACGGTACCTACGAGCAGTACTTC
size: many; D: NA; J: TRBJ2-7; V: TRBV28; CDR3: CASSYGTPYEQYF; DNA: TGTGCCAGCAGCTACGGGACACCCTACGAGCAGTACTTC
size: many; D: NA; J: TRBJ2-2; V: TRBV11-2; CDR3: CASTPQGMGTGELFF; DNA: TGTGCCAGCACCCCACAGGGTATGGGCACCGGGGAGCTGTTTTTT
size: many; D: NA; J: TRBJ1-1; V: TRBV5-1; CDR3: CASGSGVRRTEAFF; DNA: TGCGCCAGCGGCTCAGGGGTTCGTCGGACTGAAGCTTTCTTT
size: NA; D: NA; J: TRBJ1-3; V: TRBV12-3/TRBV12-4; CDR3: CASSRQVRSGNTIYF; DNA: TGTGCCAGCAGTCGACAGGTGCGCTCTGGAAACACCATATATTTT
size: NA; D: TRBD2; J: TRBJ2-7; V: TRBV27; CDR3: CASSRTSGGTYEQYF; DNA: TGTGCCAGCAGCCGCACTAGCGGGGGAACCTACGAGCAGTACTTC
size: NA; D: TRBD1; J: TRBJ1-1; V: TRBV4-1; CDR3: CASSLPGQGMAFF; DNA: TGCGCCAGCAGCCTACCCGGACAGGGCATGGCTTTCTTT
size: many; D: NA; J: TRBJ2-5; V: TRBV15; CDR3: CATSRQGGQETQYF; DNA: TGTGCCACCAGCAGACAGGGTGGCCAAGAGACCCAGTACTTC
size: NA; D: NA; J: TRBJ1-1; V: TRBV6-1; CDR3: CASNRGNTEAFF; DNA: TGTGCCAGCAACCGGGGTAACACTGAAGCTTTCTTT
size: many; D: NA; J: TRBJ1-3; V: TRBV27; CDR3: CASSPQDGDSGNTIYF; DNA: TGTGCCAGCAGCCCGCAGGACGGAGACTCTGGAAACACCATATATTTT
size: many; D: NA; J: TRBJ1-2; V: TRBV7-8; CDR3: CASSSRGGQANYGYTF; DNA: TGTGCCAGCAGCTCTCGGGGAGGACAAGCTAACTATGGCTACACCTTC
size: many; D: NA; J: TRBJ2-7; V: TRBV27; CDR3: CASSLSDYSKYEQYF; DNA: TGTGCCAGCAGTTTGTCGGATTACTCGAAATACGAGCAGTACTTC
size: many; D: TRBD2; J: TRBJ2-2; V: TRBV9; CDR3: CASSVTPLLREYTGELFF; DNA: TGTGCCAGCAGCGTAACCCCTTTGTTGCGGGAGTACACCGGGGAGCTGTTTTTT